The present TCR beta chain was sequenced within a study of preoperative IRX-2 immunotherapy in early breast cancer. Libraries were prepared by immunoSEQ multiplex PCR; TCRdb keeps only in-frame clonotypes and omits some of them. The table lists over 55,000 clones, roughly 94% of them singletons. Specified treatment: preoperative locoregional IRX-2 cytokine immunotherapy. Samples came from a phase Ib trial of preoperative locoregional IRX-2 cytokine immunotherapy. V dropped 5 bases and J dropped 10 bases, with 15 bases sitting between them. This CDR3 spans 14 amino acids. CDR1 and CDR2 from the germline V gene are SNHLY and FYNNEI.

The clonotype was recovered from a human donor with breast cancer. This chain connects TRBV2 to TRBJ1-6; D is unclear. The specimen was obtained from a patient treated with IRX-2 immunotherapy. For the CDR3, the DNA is TGTGCCAGCAGTTCTCGGTCGGGAAAGTCACCCCTCCACTTT. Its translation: CASSSRSGKSPLHF.